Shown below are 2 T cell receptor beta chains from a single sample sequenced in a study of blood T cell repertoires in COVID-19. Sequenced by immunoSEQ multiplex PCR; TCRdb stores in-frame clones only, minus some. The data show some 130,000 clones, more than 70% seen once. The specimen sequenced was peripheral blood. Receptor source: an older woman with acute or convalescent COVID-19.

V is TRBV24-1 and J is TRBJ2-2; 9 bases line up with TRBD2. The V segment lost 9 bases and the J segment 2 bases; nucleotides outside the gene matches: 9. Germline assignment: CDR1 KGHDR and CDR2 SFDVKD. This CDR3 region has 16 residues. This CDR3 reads CATGGAGGPNTGELFF. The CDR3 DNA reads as TGTGCCACCGGTGGGGCGGGAGGGCCAAACACCGGGGAGCTGTTTTTT.

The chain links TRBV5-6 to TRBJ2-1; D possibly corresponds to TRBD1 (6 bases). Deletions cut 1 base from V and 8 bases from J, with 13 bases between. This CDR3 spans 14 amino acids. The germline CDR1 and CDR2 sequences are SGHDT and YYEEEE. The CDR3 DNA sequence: TGTGCCAGCAGCTTGACTACAGGGTGGGATGAGCAGTTCTTC. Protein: CASSLTTGWDEQFF.